Each of the 8 T cell receptor beta chains below was sequenced from the same sample in a study of blood T cell repertoires in COVID-19. Measured with immunoSEQ multiplex PCR; TCRdb has only the in-frame clones, and not every one. This sample has about 70,000 clones, with roughly nine tenths found just once. Sequenced: peripheral blood. Every receptor here comes from a woman of 80 years or more with acute or convalescent COVID-19.

The CDR3 reads CSVDSYGYTF. DNA for the CDR3: TGCAGCGTCGATAGTTATGGCTACACCTTC. The gene calls are TRBV29-1 and TRBJ1-2; D not resolved. Germline-derived CDR1 and CDR2 are SQVTM and ANQGSEA. The CDR3 consists of 10 residues. The V and J ends lost 6 bases and 5 bases respectively, with 7 bases between them.

This chain joins TRBV19 and TRBJ1-4; no clear D. This CDR3 region has 13 residues. CDR1 LNHDA and CDR2 SQIVND come from the germline V gene (reference sequence). The ends were cut back, 10 bases at V and 8 bases at J, with 17 bases in the middle. The CDR3 bases are TGTGCCACCGAGAGGGATCCGGGAGAAAAACTGTTTTTT. This codes for CATERDPGEKLFF.

The chain employs TRBV3-1 (or the pseudogene TRBV3-2) and TRBJ1-1; 10 bases fit TRBD1. J was trimmed by 7 bases and V by 1 base; bases with no gene match: 0. Germline-derived CDR1 and CDR2 are LGHDT and YNNKEL (reference sequence). The CDR3 extends over 13 amino acids. The CDR3 DNA reads TGTGCCAGCAGCCAAGGGGACAGGGGTGAAGCTTTCTTT. It is translated as CASSQGDRGEAFF.

V and J are TRBV2 and TRBJ1-5; D is ambiguous. The CDR3 runs 14 residues. V was pared by 7 bases and J by 4 bases, with 14 bases between. Germline CDR1 reads SNHLY; CDR2 reads FYNNEI. The CDR3 DNA reads as TGTGCCAGCAACGCCCGGGATCCGAATCAGCCCCAGCATTTT. It is translated as CASNARDPNQPQHF. Supplemented by reference TRBV2 and TRBJ1-5, the full variable domain reads EPEVTQTPSHQVTQMGQEVILRCVPISNHLYFYWYRQILGQKVEFLVSFYNNEISEKSEIFDDQFSVERPDGSNFTLKIRSTKLEDSAMYFCASNARDPNQPQHFGDGTRLSIL.

This clone was detected a few times. V and J are TRBV12-3 or TRBV12-4 and TRBJ2-7; D is perhaps TRBD2 (6 bases). The V end was cut by 3 bases, the J end by 2 bases, with 8 bases between. The CDR3 has 13 residues. CDR3 nucleotide sequence: TGTGCCAGCAGTTTCGGCGGGACCTACGAGCAGTACTTC. The encoded protein is CASSFGGTYEQYF.

The V call is TRBV28, the J call TRBJ1-5; D is perhaps TRBD1 (5 bases). The germline V gene has CDR1 MDHEN and CDR2 SYDVKM. The V end lost 8 bases, the J end lost 11 bases, and 22 bases lay between the germline ends. The CDR3 totals 14 residues. The DNA for the CDR3 is TGTGCCAGCGTGGAGGGGACCTCGATCAGGACCCAGCATTTT. This sequence encodes CASVEGTSIRTQHF.

The chain uses TRBV19 and TRBJ2-4; 7 bases agree with TRBD2. V shed 5 bases and J 5 bases; nucleotides not matched to a gene: 3. Germline assignment: CDR1 LNHDA and CDR2 SQIVND (reference sequence). The CDR3 sequence is 13 residues long. DNA for the CDR3: TGTGCCAGTAGTGGACTAGACCAAAACATTCAGTACTTC. This sequence encodes CASSGLDQNIQYF. Looking up the rest from reference TRBV19 and TRBJ2-4 gives the full variable domain: DGGITQSPKYLFRKEGQNVTLSCEQNLNHDAMYWYRQDPGQGLRLIYYSQIVNDFQKGDIAEGYSVSREKKESFPLTVTSAQKNPTAFYLCASSGLDQNIQYFGAGTRLSVL.

This clone was found once. The chain links TRBV6-2 or TRBV6-3 to TRBJ1-1, with TRBD1 as a possible D gene (6 bases). Germline V gives CDR1 MNHEY, CDR2 SVGEGT. The CDR3 length is 13 residues. V was trimmed by 6 bases and J by 0 bases, leaving 8 bases between them. This CDR3 reads CASSGQLNTEAFF. The CDR3 bases are TGTGCCAGCAGCGGACAGTTGAACACTGAAGCTTTCTTT.